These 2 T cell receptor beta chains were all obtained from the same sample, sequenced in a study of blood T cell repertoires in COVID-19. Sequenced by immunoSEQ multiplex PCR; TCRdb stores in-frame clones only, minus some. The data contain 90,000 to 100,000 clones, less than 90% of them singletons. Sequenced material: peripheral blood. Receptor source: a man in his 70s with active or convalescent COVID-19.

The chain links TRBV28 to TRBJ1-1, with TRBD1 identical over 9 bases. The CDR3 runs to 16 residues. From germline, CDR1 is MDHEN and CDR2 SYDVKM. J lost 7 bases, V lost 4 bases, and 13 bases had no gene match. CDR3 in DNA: TGTGCCAGCAGTTCACTCGGGACAGGGAAGGGAGGTGAAGCTTTCTTT. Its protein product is CASSSLGTGKGGEAFF.

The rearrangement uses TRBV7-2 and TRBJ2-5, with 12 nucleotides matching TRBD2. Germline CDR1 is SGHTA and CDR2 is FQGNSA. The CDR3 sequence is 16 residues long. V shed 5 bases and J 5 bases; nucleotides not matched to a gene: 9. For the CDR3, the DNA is TGTGCCAGCAGCGAAACAACTAGCGGGGGGCGGGAGACCCAGTACTTC. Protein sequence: CASSETTSGGRETQYF.